The 16 T cell receptor beta chains below were found in one sample sequenced in a study of T cells in localized non-small cell lung cancer. The table came from immunoSEQ multiplex PCR; TCRdb's copy has only in-frame clones and leaves some out. The data show 78,000 or so clones, 80% to 90% seen once. The sample consisted of peripheral blood, taken before any cancer treatment. Receptors were obtained from a man aged 40 to 70 with stage I lung adenocarcinoma.

The V gene is TRBV28, the J gene TRBJ1-1; 7 positions match TRBD1. Germline CDR1 is MDHEN and CDR2 is SYDVKM. Germline trimming cut 5 bases from V and 8 bases from J; bases unmatched to any gene: 5. The length of the CDR3 is 12 residues. Here the CDR3 reads CASSQGDLEAFF. CDR3 in DNA: TGTGCCAGCAGTCAGGGGGACTTAGAAGCTTTCTTT.

The chain carries TRBV7-8 and TRBJ1-1; D perhaps matches TRBD1 (6 bases). The germline gives CDR1 SGHVS, CDR2 FQNEAQ. Trimming removed 3 bases at V and 8 bases at J, with 16 bases between. The CDR3 is 14 residues long. CDR3 in DNA: TGTGCCAGCAGCTTTCGGGAGGGACACGGCGAAGCTTTCTTT. Its protein product is CASSFREGHGEAFF.

This chain uses TRBV19 with TRBJ1-4; 7 nucleotides agree with TRBD1. The germline gives CDR1 LNHDA, CDR2 SQIVND (reference sequence). J was trimmed by 5 bases and V by 5 bases; bases with no gene match: 8. The length of the CDR3 is 15 residues. CDR3 in amino acids: CASSRTTGENEKLFF. The CDR3 DNA is TGTGCCAGTAGTCGAACCACAGGGGAGAATGAAAAACTGTTTTTT.

This clone is a singleton in its sample. This chain joins TRBV14 and TRBJ2-7; 7 bases fit TRBD2. The CDR3 sequence is 14 residues long. CDR1 and CDR2 from the germline V gene are SGHDN and FVKESK. The trim removed 5 bases at V and 0 bases at J, leaving 4 bases unmatched. CDR3 loop: CASSKTSVSYEQYF. The CDR3 DNA follows: TGTGCCAGCAGCAAAACTAGCGTCTCCTACGAGCAGTACTTC.

This chain links TRBV19 with TRBJ1-1; no reliable D call. CDR1 LNHDA and CDR2 SQIVND come from the germline V gene (reference sequence). The CDR3 covers 14 residues. V dropped 2 bases and J dropped 2 bases, with 9 bases sitting between them. Here the CDR3 DNA reads TGTGCCAGTAGTATAACCCACTCCAACACTGAAGCTTTCTTT. Translating it yields CASSITHSNTEAFF.

This clone occurred once. This chain connects TRBV5-4 to TRBJ2-7; D is unresolved. The CDR3 has 14 amino acids. V was trimmed by 3 bases and J by 5 bases, leaving 15 bases between them. CDR1 is SGHNT and CDR2 is YYREEE in the germline V gene (reference sequence). CDR3 nucleotides: TGTGCCAGCAGCTCTCAAGTCCCCCAGAACGAGCAGTACTTC. This translates into CASSSQVPQNEQYF.

CDR3 sequence reads: CAISESGGLYGYTF. CDR3 in DNA: TGTGCCATCAGTGAGTCCGGGGGGCTCTATGGCTACACCTTC. V and J are TRBV10-3 and TRBJ1-2; D may be TRBD1 (6 bases). Per the germline V gene, CDR1 is ENHRY and CDR2 is SYGVKD. The CDR3 contains 14 residues. V was trimmed by 0 bases and J by 4 bases, leaving 9 bases between them.

This chain joins TRBV2 and TRBJ2-7; 11 bases align to TRBD1. With V trimmed by 7 bases and J by 7 bases, 6 bases remained unmatched. Per the germline V gene, CDR1 is SNHLY and CDR2 is FYNNEI. CDR3 length equals 13 residues. The CDR3 loop is CASNKDRGREQYF. DNA for the CDR3: TGTGCCAGCAATAAGGACAGGGGGCGTGAGCAGTACTTC.

This CDR3 reads CASSNRDSGANVLTF. For the CDR3, the DNA is TGTGCCAGTAGTAACAGGGATTCTGGGGCCAACGTCCTGACTTTC. J is TRBJ2-6 and V is TRBV19, with D maybe TRBD1 (6 bases). The CDR3 runs 15 residues. Trimming removed 4 bases at V and 1 base at J, with 8 bases between. Looked up from germline, CDR1 is LNHDA and CDR2 is SQIVND (reference sequence).

The chain couples TRBV9 to TRBJ1-3; no clear D. Trimming pared 1 base from V and 1 base from J, leaving 15 bases between. The CDR3 totals 17 residues. CDR1 and CDR2 from the germline V gene are SGDLS and YYNGEE. CDR3 coding DNA: TGTGCCAGCAGCGTAACCGGGCATTTAACTTCTGGAAACACCATATATTTT. Protein sequence: CASSVTGHLTSGNTIYF.

J is TRBJ2-3 and V is TRBV27; tentatively, D is TRBD2 (5 bases). This CDR3 is built from 14 residues. V was clipped by 6 bases and J by 0 bases, with 10 bases between them. Germline CDR1 is MNHEY and CDR2 is SMNVEV (reference sequence). CDR3: CASRGGLSTDTQYF. The CDR3 coding sequence is TGTGCCAGCAGAGGCGGGCTTAGCACAGATACGCAGTATTTT.

V usage is TRBV6-6 and J usage is TRBJ1-3; a weak D match, TRBD1 (5 bases). The V and J ends lost 2 bases and 4 bases respectively, with 12 bases between them. The CDR3 covers 15 residues. CDR1 is MNHNY, CDR2 SVGAGI, per germline (reference sequence). CDR3 DNA: TGTGCCAGCAGTTACGGGGGTAGTATGGGAAACACCATATATTTT. The encoded protein is CASSYGGSMGNTIYF.

The rearrangement joins TRBV29-1 to TRBJ1-2; 9 bases are a match to TRBD1. The ends lost 7 bases at V and 4 bases at J; junction bases unmatched: 7. Germline loops: CDR1 SQVTM, CDR2 ANQGSEA. The CDR3 has 13 residues. The CDR3 protein is CSGLQGAGYGYTF. The CDR3 nucleotides read TGCAGCGGCCTACAGGGGGCAGGCTATGGCTACACCTTC. The whole variable domain, filled in from reference TRBV29-1 and TRBJ1-2, reads SAVISQKPSRDICQRGTSLTIQCQVDSQVTMMFWYRQQPGQSLTLIATANQGSEATYESGFVIDKFPISRPNLTFSTLTVSNMSPEDSSIYLCSGLQGAGYGYTFGSGTRLTVV.

This chain uses TRBV7-9 with TRBJ2-1; TRBD2 agrees at 13 bases. Germline CDR1 SEHNR, CDR2 FQNEAQ (reference sequence). V trimming: 5 bases; J trimming: 8 bases; junction bases outside the gene matches: 6. The CDR3 is 15 amino acids. This chain's CDR3 is CASSRTSGSRDEQFF. DNA of the CDR3: TGTGCCAGCAGCCGGACTAGCGGGAGTAGGGATGAGCAGTTCTTC.

The rearrangement joins TRBV19 to TRBJ2-6, with D possibly TRBD2 on 5 matching bases. The V gene lost 6 bases and the J gene lost 1 base, with 7 bases spanning the gap. In germline, CDR1 is LNHDA, CDR2 SQIVND (reference sequence). This CDR3 contains 14 residues. The CDR3 coding sequence is TGTGCCAGTAGGCCGGGGTCTGGGGCCAACGTCCTGACTTTC. It is translated as CASRPGSGANVLTF.

This chain uses TRBV6-5 with TRBJ2-7; D may be TRBD2 (7 bases). CDR3 size: 16 residues. Germline loops: CDR1 MNHEY, CDR2 SVGAGI. Trimming left V 2 bases short and J 0 bases short, with 14 bases between. Here the CDR3 reads CASSYQRDISSYEQYF. The DNA for the CDR3 is TGTGCCAGCAGTTACCAGCGGGACATAAGCTCCTACGAGCAGTACTTC.